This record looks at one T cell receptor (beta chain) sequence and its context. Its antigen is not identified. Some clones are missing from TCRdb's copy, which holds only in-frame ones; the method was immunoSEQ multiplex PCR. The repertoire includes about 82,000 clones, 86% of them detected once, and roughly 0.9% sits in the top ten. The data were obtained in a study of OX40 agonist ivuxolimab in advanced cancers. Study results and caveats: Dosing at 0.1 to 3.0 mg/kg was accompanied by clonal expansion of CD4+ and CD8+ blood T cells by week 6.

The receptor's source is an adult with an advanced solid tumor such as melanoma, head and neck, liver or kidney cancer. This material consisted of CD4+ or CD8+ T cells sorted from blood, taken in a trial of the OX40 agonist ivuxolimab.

CDR3 bases: TGCGCCAGCAGCTTCCTACCCGGGACAGTGGGGAATTCACCCCTCCACTTT. Amino acids: CASSFLPGTVGNSPLHF. The chain couples TRBV5-1 to TRBJ1-6; 7 positions agree with TRBD1. The junction had 12 bases not matched to a gene; V was cut back by 2 bases and J by 7 bases. The germline V gene encodes CDR1 SGHRS and CDR2 YFSETQ. This CDR3 region has 17 residues.